This T cell receptor beta chain was profiled in a study of blood T cell repertoires in COVID-19. Study-level background: Samples taken during acute and convalescent COVID-19 were collected in the United States, Italy and Spain. Sources were T cells, B-cell-depleted T cells, or PBMCs; the material itself was cDNA or gDNA.

The authors' processing: For nucleated cells, counts were estimated from reference gene primer amplification. The repertoire was sequenced with immunoSEQ multiplex PCR; TCRdb's copy has only in-frame clones and lacks some. V and J calls and clone size come straight from that table; D and trimming were deduced from the DNA. The sample lists 200,000 to 250,000 clones; 87% were seen once. Clinical history reported by participants formed the basis on which cohorts were assigned. This sequence was found in a man younger than 40 who had recovered from COVID-19. The specimen sequenced was PBMCs or T cells enriched from blood (not recorded which).

The CDR3 region has the DNA TGTGCCAGCAGTTACGGGCAGGGGTTTTCCGAGACCTTC. It specifies CASSYGQGFSETF. The genes are TRBV6-5 and TRBJ1-2; a weak D match, TRBD1 (6 bases). The V and J ends lost 2 bases and 14 bases respectively, with 18 bases between them. Germline assignment: CDR1 MNHEY and CDR2 SVGAGI. The CDR3 runs 13 residues.